What follows are 8 T cell receptor beta chains derived from one specimen sequenced in a study of cytomegalovirus exposure and HLA in healthy donors. This PCR relied on a set of 60 Vbeta primers and 13 Jbeta primers. The protocol was immunoSEQ multiplex PCR, while the TCRdb copy is restricted to in-frame clones and leaves out a portion. The profile shows 4,700 or so clones, 65% to 85% of them singletons. The sequencing input was PBMCs. The origin of the receptors is a woman in her 40s in good health and CMV-seropositive.

The V call is TRBV14, the J call TRBJ1-6; weak D call: TRBD1 (6 bases). The CDR3 length is 13 residues. Germline-derived CDR1 and CDR2 are SGHDN and FVKESK. Trimming removed 6 bases from V and 7 bases from J, with 10 bases in between. The CDR3 region has the DNA TGTGCCAGCAGTGCCACAGGGAATTCACCCCTCCACTTT. Its protein is CASSATGNSPLHF.

The chain uses TRBV7-8 and TRBJ2-7, with D possibly TRBD2 on 6 matching bases. Trimming pared 6 bases from V and 5 bases from J, leaving 17 bases between. Germline-derived CDR1 and CDR2 are SGHVS and FQNEAQ. There are 14 residues in the CDR3. CDR3 nucleotides: TGTGCCAGCAGGCTTATTCCGGGGGAAAACGAGCAGTACTTC. It specifies CASRLIPGENEQYF.

The V gene is TRBV30, the J gene TRBJ2-7, with D maybe TRBD2 (6 bases). The V end lost 8 bases, the J end lost 10 bases, and 24 bases lay between the germline ends. Germline-derived CDR1 and CDR2 are GTSNPN and SVGIG (reference sequence). This CDR3 comprises 13 residues. In nucleotides, the CDR3 is TGTGCCGGATTCCGGGACTCCCCGAGTCCTCAGTACTTC. Protein: CAGFRDSPSPQYF.

This clone turned up a few times. V gene TRBV29-1 combines with J gene TRBJ1-1, with TRBD1 matching over 7 bases. V was clipped by 1 base and J by 5 bases; unmatched bases: 10. Germline V lookup: CDR1 SQVTM, CDR2 ANQGSEA. The CDR3 contains 15 residues. CDR3 nucleotides: TGCAGCGTTGAAGGAAAGGGGGCTCGGGGTACTGAAGCTTTCTTT. Its protein is CSVEGKGARGTEAFF.

The chain is built from TRBV21-1 and TRBJ2-5; the table gives TRBD1 as D, unverified against the DNA. TRBV21-1 corresponds to a pseudogene. The CDR3 loop spans 15 amino acids. Here the CDR3 reads CASSKGGQGLKTQYF. In nucleotides, the CDR3 is TGTGCCAGCAGCAAAGGTGGACAGGGGTTAAAGACCCAGTACTTC.

The sample holds one count of this clone. The chain has TRBV29-1 and TRBJ2-1; 7 nucleotides match TRBD2. V shed 6 bases, J shed 9 bases, and the junction held 17 bases outside the gene matches. The CDR3 totals 15 residues. From germline, CDR1 is SQVTM and CDR2 ANQGSEA. CDR3 in amino acids: CSVAYRPGLRGEQFF. Written as DNA, the CDR3 is TGCAGCGTCGCGTACAGACCGGGACTACGGGGTGAGCAGTTCTTC.

This chain joins TRBV7-9 and TRBJ2-5; no clear D. Trimming shortened V by 8 bases and J by 5 bases, and 12 bases separated the two germline ends. The CDR3 consists of 12 residues. Germline CDR1 and CDR2: SEHNR and FQNEAQ (reference sequence). CDR3 nucleotide sequence: TGTGCCAGCGCGTCCTCTTGGGAGACCCAGTACTTC. It specifies CASASSWETQYF.

The rearrangement links TRBV11-2 to TRBJ2-5; D gene ambiguous. The V end lost 3 bases, the J end lost 0 bases, and 5 bases lay between the germline ends. The CDR3 sequence is 13 residues long. Germline assignment: CDR1 SGHAT and CDR2 FQNNGV. The CDR3 sequence: CASSFSHQETQYF. The DNA for the CDR3 is TGTGCCAGCAGCTTCAGTCACCAAGAGACCCAGTACTTC.